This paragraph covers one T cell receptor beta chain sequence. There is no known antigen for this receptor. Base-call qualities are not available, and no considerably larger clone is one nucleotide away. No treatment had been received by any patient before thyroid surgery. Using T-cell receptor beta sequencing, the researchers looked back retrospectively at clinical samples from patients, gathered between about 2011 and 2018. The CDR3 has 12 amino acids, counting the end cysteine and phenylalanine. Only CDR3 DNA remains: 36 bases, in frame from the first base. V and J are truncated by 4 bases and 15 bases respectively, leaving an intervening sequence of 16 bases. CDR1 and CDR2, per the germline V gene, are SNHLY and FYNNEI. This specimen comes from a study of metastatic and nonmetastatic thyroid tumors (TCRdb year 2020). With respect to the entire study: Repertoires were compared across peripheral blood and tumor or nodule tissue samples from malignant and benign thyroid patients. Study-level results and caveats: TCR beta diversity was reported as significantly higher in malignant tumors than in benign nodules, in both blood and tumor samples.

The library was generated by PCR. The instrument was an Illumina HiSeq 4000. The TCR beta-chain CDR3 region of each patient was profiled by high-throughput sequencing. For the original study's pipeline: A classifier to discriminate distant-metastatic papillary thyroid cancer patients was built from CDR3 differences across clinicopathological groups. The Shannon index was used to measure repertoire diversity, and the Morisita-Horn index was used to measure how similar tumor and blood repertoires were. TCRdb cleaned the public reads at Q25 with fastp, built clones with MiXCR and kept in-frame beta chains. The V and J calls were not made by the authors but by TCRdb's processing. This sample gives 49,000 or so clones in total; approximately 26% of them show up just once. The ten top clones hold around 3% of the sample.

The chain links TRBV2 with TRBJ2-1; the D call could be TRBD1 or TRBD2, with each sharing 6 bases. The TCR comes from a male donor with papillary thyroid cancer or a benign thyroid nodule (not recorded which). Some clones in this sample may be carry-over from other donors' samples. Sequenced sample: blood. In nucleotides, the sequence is TGTGCCAGCAGTGTGGGGGGCGCGGGGCGGTTCTTC. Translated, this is CASSVGGAGRFF.